The 9 T cell receptor beta chains listed next were all sequenced from one sample in a study of T cells after yellow fever vaccination. In TCRdb, the 5' RACE reads were re-called with MiXCR into one record per CDR3 protein. The sample includes 450,000 to 650,000 distinct CDR3 sequences, 20% to 25% of them seen just once. This sample comprised PBMCs, obtained 21 days after the first yellow fever vaccination. The receptors stem from a man between 18 and 35 years old who received the YFV17D yellow fever vaccine.

This chain links TRBV29-1 with TRBJ1-2, with D hard to call. The CDR3 runs to 14 residues. Per the germline V gene, CDR1 is SQVTM and CDR2 is ANQGSEA. Trimming left V 7 bases short and J 0 bases short, with 15 bases between. The CDR3, as DNA: TGCAGCGCCCGAGACCGGGCAGCTAACTATGGCTACACCTTC. This gives the protein CSARDRAANYGYTF.

This clonotype showed up many times. The genes are TRBV4-1 and TRBJ2-5; 7 positions agree with TRBD1. Unmatched junction bases numbered 9, after V lost 1 base and J lost 4 bases. The CDR3 is 16 amino acids. Per germline, CDR1 MGHRA and CDR2 YSYEKL. CDR3 residues: CASSQGIQGWRETQYF. CDR3 sequence (DNA): TGCGCCAGCAGCCAAGGAATACAGGGGTGGAGAGAGACCCAGTACTTC.

This clonotype was found a few times. V is TRBV29-1 and J is TRBJ2-5; D remains unclear. The CDR3 runs 13 residues. V was pared by 8 bases and J by 7 bases, with 20 bases between. CDR1 SQVTM and CDR2 ANQGSEA come from the germline V gene. The DNA for the CDR3 is TGCAGCACGGACGGAGTCCTACCCGGGACCCAGTACTTC. It specifies CSTDGVLPGTQYF.

This clonotype came up a few times. The V gene is TRBV6-2 or TRBV6-3, the J gene TRBJ2-2; D possibly corresponds to TRBD2 (6 bases). The V and J ends lost 0 bases and 6 bases respectively, with 11 bases between them. Germline CDR1 reads MNHEY; CDR2 reads SVGEGT. CDR3 size: 15 residues. The CDR3 DNA sequence: TGTGCCAGCAGTTACTCGACGTGGGGGGCCGGGGAGCTGTTTTTT. This codes for CASSYSTWGAGELFF.

The gene calls are TRBV10-3 and TRBJ2-5; D might be TRBD1 (5 bases). The CDR3 spans 11 residues. Trimming took off 11 bases at V and 4 bases at J, with 11 bases between the two ends. The germline gives CDR1 ENHRY, CDR2 SYGVKD. CDR3 region: CAPRVGETQYF. CDR3 bases: TGTGCCCCCAGGGTTGGAGAGACCCAGTACTTC.

The CDR3 region is CATSTDRETTQYF. The CDR3 DNA reads as TGTGCCACCAGCACGGACAGGGAAACGACCCAGTACTTC. The chain uses TRBV15 and TRBJ2-5; 8 bases line up with TRBD1. After removal of 4 bases from V and 7 bases from J, the junction contained 5 bases not matched to a gene. CDR3 length: 13 residues. The germline CDR1 and CDR2 sequences are LNHNV and YYDKDF (reference sequence).

The chain combines TRBV29-1 with TRBJ1-1; a possible D gene is TRBD1 (5 bases). Trimming cost V 5 bases and J 1 base, with 17 bases left between them. The CDR3 is 15 amino acids. CDR1 SQVTM and CDR2 ANQGSEA come from the germline V gene. This CDR3 reads CSVSARQNKNTEAFF. CDR3 bases: TGCAGCGTTTCAGCAAGACAGAACAAGAACACTGAAGCTTTCTTT. Based on the CDR3 plus reference TRBV29-1 and TRBJ1-1, the full variable domain is SAVISQKPSRDICQRGTSLTIQCQVDSQVTMMFWYRQQPGQSLTLIATANQGSEATYESGFVIDKFPISRPNLTFSTLTVSNMSPEDSSIYLCSVSARQNKNTEAFFGQGTRLTVV.

The rearrangement joins TRBV11-2 to TRBJ1-2; TRBD1 matches at 9 bases. Unmatched junction bases numbered 14, after V lost 5 bases and J lost 4 bases. The CDR3 runs 17 residues. From germline, CDR1 is SGHAT and CDR2 FQNNGV. This CDR3 is CASSLGQGDSRFYGYTF. CDR3 nucleotides: TGTGCCAGCAGCCTGGGACAGGGTGATTCTAGATTCTATGGCTACACCTTC.

V usage is TRBV11-2 and J usage is TRBJ2-7; 13 positions match TRBD2. V shed 4 bases and J 2 bases; nucleotides not matched to a gene: 11. This CDR3 is 18 amino acids long. CDR1 SGHAT and CDR2 FQNNGV come from the germline V gene. CDR3 amino acids: CASSSPQGLAGLPYEQYF. In nucleotides, the CDR3 is TGTGCCAGCAGCTCCCCCCAGGGACTAGCGGGGCTACCCTACGAGCAGTACTTC.